The TCR beta chain described here comes from a study of OX40 agonist ivuxolimab in advanced cancers. The wider study: Ivuxolimab, which patients received intravenously every 2 weeks, was dosed at 0.01 to 10 mg/kg. The dose-escalation cohort had hepatocellular carcinoma, melanoma, renal cell or head and neck cancer.

Study findings and constraints: With doses of 0.1 to 3.0 mg/kg, CD4+ and CD8+ blood T cells had undergone clonal expansion by week 6.

About this clone itself: Its cognate antigen is unknown.

This CDR3 contains 13 residues. Germline V CDR1 and CDR2: SGDLS, YYNGEE. V shed 0 bases and J shed 7 bases, with 8 bases lying between them. Method: immunoSEQ multiplex PCR; TCRdb's copy keeps in-frame clones and lacks some. The repertoire holds about 57,000 clones, with around 80% as singletons. The chain combines TRBV9 with TRBJ1-5; D remains unclear. Material: CD4+ or CD8+ T cells sorted from blood, obtained in a trial of the OX40 agonist ivuxolimab. The sequence came from an adult with an advanced solid tumor such as melanoma, head and neck, liver or kidney cancer. The CDR3 DNA is TGTGCCAGCAGCGTAGGGGGAAAGCAGCCCCAGCATTTT. It specifies CASSVGGKQPQHF.